The T cell receptor beta chain described here comes from a study of CD8+ T cells in alopecia areata. Study results and caveats: Alopecia totalis/universalis scalp especially showed more expanded CD8+ clones than normal scalp. Scalp specimens additionally yield sequences from normal skin's resident alphabeta T cells.

Germline V lookup: CDR1 GTSNPN, CDR2 SVGIG (reference sequence). The CDR3 length is 13 residues. Trimming left V 4 bases short and J 0 bases short, with 10 bases between. Sequencing relied on a cDNA template that was reverse transcribed from extracted RNA. Assay: immunoSEQ multiplex PCR; the TCRdb copy retains only in-frame clones and omits some. The repertoire holds about 120,000 clones, more than 40% seen once, with 18% in the top ten. A word on this clone: Its target is not known.

The starting material was CD8+ T cells sorted from blood, obtained at week 0. The chain is built from TRBV30 and TRBJ2-7; no clear D gene. The source of this sequence is a human donor with alopecia areata. CDR3 loop: CAWTDIFSYEQYF. CDR3 coding DNA: TGTGCCTGGACTGATATATTCTCCTACGAGCAGTACTTC.